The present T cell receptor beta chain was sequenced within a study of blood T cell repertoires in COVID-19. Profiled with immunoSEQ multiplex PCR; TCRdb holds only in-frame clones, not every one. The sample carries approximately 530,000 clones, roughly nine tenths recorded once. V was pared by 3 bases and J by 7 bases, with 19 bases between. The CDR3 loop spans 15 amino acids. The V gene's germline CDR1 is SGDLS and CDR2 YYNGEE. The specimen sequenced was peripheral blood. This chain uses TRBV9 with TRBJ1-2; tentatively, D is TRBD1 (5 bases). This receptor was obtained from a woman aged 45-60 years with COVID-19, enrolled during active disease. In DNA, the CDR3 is TGTGCCAGCAGCGGCGCAGGGTTTCTTCCGCGTGGCTACACCTTC. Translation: CASSGAGFLPRGYTF.